One sample yielded the 13 T cell receptor beta chains listed below, sequenced in a study of technical replicates of blood from several donors. The method was immunoSEQ multiplex PCR; TCRdb's version includes in-frame clones alone and lacks a portion of them. The sample lists around 97,000 clones, over 85% occurring once. The sequenced sample was T cells isolated from PBMCs. These receptors all stem from a human donor in good health.

The chain uses TRBV7-3 and TRBJ2-7; TRBD1 aligns across 9 bases. This CDR3 comprises 15 residues. The V gene end was trimmed by 4 bases and the J gene end by 2 bases; junction bases not matched to a gene: 6. Germline assignment: CDR1 SGHTA and CDR2 FQGTGA. CDR3 loop: CASSSSGTGPYEQYF. The CDR3 DNA reads TGTGCCAGCAGCTCGTCCGGGACAGGGCCCTACGAGCAGTACTTC.

The chain is built from TRBV7-6 and TRBJ2-3; 7 nucleotides match TRBD1. J lost 2 bases, V lost 5 bases, and 7 bases had no gene match. The CDR3 is made up of 15 amino acids. Germline CDR1 is SGHVS and CDR2 is FNYEAQ. The CDR3 reads CASSDLGQTTDTQYF. The CDR3 DNA reads as TGTGCCAGCAGCGATCTGGGACAGACCACAGATACGCAGTATTTT.

This chain links TRBV7-3 with TRBJ2-1; TRBD2 agrees at 10 bases. The CDR3 is made up of 18 amino acids. Germline loops: CDR1 SGHTA, CDR2 FQGTGA. Unmatched junction bases numbered 16, after V lost 3 bases and J lost 8 bases. The CDR3 here is CASSFFRFEAGGPDEQFF. CDR3 DNA sequence: TGTGCCAGCAGCTTTTTCAGGTTCGAAGCGGGAGGGCCTGATGAGCAGTTCTTC.

This clone was seen just once. CDR3 sequence: CASSSLTSGRGEQFF. The CDR3 DNA sequence: TGCGCCAGCAGCTCGTTAACTAGCGGGAGAGGTGAGCAGTTCTTC. J is TRBJ2-1 and V is TRBV5-1; 11 positions agree with TRBD2. With 3 bases clipped from V and 9 bases from J, the junction kept 8 bases outside the gene matches. Germline assignment: CDR1 SGHRS and CDR2 YFSETQ. The CDR3 runs 15 residues.

This rearrangement joins TRBV7-3 to TRBJ2-1; D is undetermined. This CDR3 region has 13 residues. CDR1 and CDR2 from the germline V gene are SGHTA and FQGTGA. Deletions cut 2 bases from V and 5 bases from J, with 7 bases between. The CDR3, as DNA: TGTGCCAGCAGCTTAGACGCGGACAATGAGCAGTTCTTC. It encodes CASSLDADNEQFF.

The chain combines TRBV11-1 with TRBJ2-5; maybe TRBD2 (6 bases). V was shortened by 4 bases and J by 0 bases, with 18 bases between the two germline ends. The CDR3 contains 17 residues. Germline CDR1 is SGHAT and CDR2 is FQDESV (reference sequence). CDR3 amino acids: CASSYGATRKYQETQYF. Here the CDR3 DNA reads TGTGCCAGCAGCTATGGGGCGACTAGAAAGTACCAAGAGACCCAGTACTTC.

With regard to this clone: The junction shows a germline mismatch at one end, possibly a read error. The rearrangement joins TRBV29-1 to TRBJ2-2; TRBD2 matches at 7 bases. CDR3 length equals 15 residues. Germline assignment: CDR1 SQVTM and CDR2 ANQGSEA. DNA for the CDR3: TGCAGCGTTGAACTATTAGCGGGTTACACCGAGGAGCTGTTTTTT. It encodes CSVELLAGYTEELFF.

This chain links TRBV30 with TRBJ1-4; D unresolved. V gave up 0 bases and J gave up 8 bases, with 10 bases separating them. This CDR3 is 13 amino acids long. Germline CDR1 GTSNPN, CDR2 SVGIG (reference sequence). CDR3 loop: CAWSVPGWEKLFF. The CDR3 DNA follows: TGTGCCTGGAGTGTACCAGGATGGGAAAAACTGTTTTTT.

The chain employs TRBV19 and TRBJ2-1; TRBD1 is a possible D gene (8 bases). Germline loops: CDR1 LNHDA, CDR2 SQIVND (reference sequence). CDR3 size: 21 residues. Deletions cut 10 bases from V and 5 bases from J, with 39 bases between. CDR3 region: CATPHGGTGQDGGALHNEQFF. CDR3 bases: TGTGCCACTCCGCACGGCGGGACGGGACAGGATGGGGGGGCACTGCACAATGAGCAGTTCTTC.

The chain recombines TRBV5-5 with TRBJ2-3; D is perhaps TRBD1 (6 bases). The CDR3 covers 14 residues. Germline CDR1 is SGHKS and CDR2 is YYEKEE (reference sequence). Trimming took off 4 bases at V and 3 bases at J, with 12 bases between the two ends. The CDR3 loop reads CASSTGTGTDTQYF. CDR3 coding DNA: TGTGCCAGCAGCACAGGGACGGGGACAGATACGCAGTATTTT. The entire variable domain, with the rest obtained from reference TRBV5-5 and TRBJ2-3, is as follows: DAGVTQSPTHLIKTRGQQVTLRCSPISGHKSVSWYQQVLGQGPQFIFQYYEKEERGRGNFPDRFSARQFPNYSSELNVNALLLGDSALYLCASSTGTGTDTQYFGPGTRLTVL.

The gene calls are TRBV25-1 and TRBJ1-1; D might be TRBD1 (5 bases). The CDR3 covers 14 residues. The germline V gene has CDR1 MGHDK and CDR2 SYGVNS. V was trimmed by 2 bases and J by 4 bases, leaving 11 bases between them. As DNA, the CDR3 is TGTGCCAGCAGTGAACCGGGACTTTTCACTGAAGCTTTCTTT. Its translation: CASSEPGLFTEAFF.

The CDR3 nucleotides are TGCGCCAGCAGCCCTAGCGGGAGGACATACGAGCAGTACTTC. This gives the protein CASSPSGRTYEQYF. This chain links TRBV4-3 with TRBJ2-7, with TRBD2 identical over 11 bases. The length of the CDR3 is 14 residues. The J segment lost 4 bases and the V segment lost 4 bases, leaving 3 bases of the junction unmatched. Germline V CDR1 and CDR2: LGHNA, YSLEER.

The chain couples TRBV10-3 to TRBJ2-3; D gene ambiguous. Germline V CDR1 and CDR2: ENHRY, SYGVKD. CDR3 size: 14 residues. The ends were cut back, 3 bases at V and 1 base at J, with 8 bases in the middle. In DNA form, the CDR3 reads TGTGCCATCAGTGACCTCCGTCGCACAGATACGCAGTATTTT. Residues: CAISDLRRTDTQYF.